The 9 T cell receptor beta chains below all came from one sample that was sequenced in a study of regulatory T cells in long-lasting Graves disease. Time point indicated: newly diagnosed GD, antithyroid drugs for less than 3 months. RNA from PBMCs was the source of the TCR library. The authors built TCR beta libraries using iRepertoire HTBI primers and Arm-PCR of CDR3 regions. TCRdb re-derived calls from the multiplex PCR reads in MiXCR, one entry per CDR3 protein. The sample lists about 320,000 distinct CDR3 sequences, about a sixth occurring once. This material consisted of peripheral blood mononuclear cells (PBMCs), taken at new diagnosis, from a patient treated with antithyroid drugs. The receptor set was obtained from a female donor with Graves disease.

The sample holds a few counts of this clonotype. The chain combines TRBV12-3 or TRBV12-4 with TRBJ2-7; 9 nucleotides align to TRBD2. The CDR3 is made up of 13 amino acids. J lost 5 bases, V lost 5 bases, and 4 bases had no gene match. CDR3 region: CASSPSGIDEQYF. The CDR3 nucleotides read TGTGCCAGCAGTCCTAGCGGGATCGACGAGCAGTACTTC.

The chain combines TRBV20-1 with TRBJ1-2; 12 positions agree with TRBD1. Trimming removed 0 bases from V and 0 bases from J; junction bases left unmatched: 5. The CDR3 totals 17 residues. Germline CDR1 reads DFQATT; CDR2 reads SNEGSKA (reference sequence). The CDR3 nucleotides read TGCAGTGCTAGAGATGACGGGACAGGGGGCACTAACTATGGCTACACCTTC. Encoded protein: CSARDDGTGGTNYGYTF.

This clonotype occurred a few times. The CDR3 loop reads CASSPTGGAGVAGELFF. CDR3 nucleotides: TGTGCCAGCAGCCCTACAGGGGGCGCAGGAGTGGCCGGGGAGCTGTTTTTT. This chain uses TRBV7-6 with TRBJ2-2, with 9 nucleotides matching TRBD1. This CDR3 has 17 amino acids. Germline V gene lookup returns CDR1 SGHVS and CDR2 FNYEAQ. Germline trimming cut 5 bases from V and 6 bases from J; bases unmatched to any gene: 13.

The rearrangement uses TRBV7-2 and TRBJ2-1, with TRBD1 matching over 10 bases. Germline V gives CDR1 SGHTA, CDR2 FQGNSA. V shed 5 bases and J 4 bases; nucleotides not matched to a gene: 8. The CDR3 is made up of 16 amino acids. CDR3 coding DNA: TGTGCCAGCAGCCCCCGGGCGGGACAGGGGTACAATGAGCAGTTCTTC. As protein: CASSPRAGQGYNEQFF.

This clonotype came up a few times. At one boundary the junction diverges from the germline segment, which might be a read error. The chain uses TRBV7-2 and TRBJ2-7, with D tentatively TRBD1 (6 bases). The CDR3 runs to 16 residues. Per germline, CDR1 SGHTA and CDR2 FQGNSA. The chain's CDR3 is CASSAQGPSKSSEQYF. The CDR3 nucleotides read TGTGCCAGCAGCGCTCAGGGGCCCAGTAAGTCCTCCGAGCAGTACTTC.

This clonotype turned up a few times. The chain joins TRBV3-1 to TRBJ1-2; D gene uncertain. In germline, CDR1 is LGHDT, CDR2 YNNKEL (reference sequence). The CDR3 sequence is 15 residues long. V lost 0 bases and J 4 bases, leaving 12 bases between the germline ends. The CDR3 loop is CASSQEAATPYGYTF. In nucleotides, the CDR3 is TGTGCCAGCAGCCAAGAAGCCGCCACACCCTATGGCTACACCTTC.

At least ten counts were recorded for this clonotype. CDR3 region: CASSWLRSYNEQFF. CDR3 nucleotides: TGTGCCAGCAGCTGGCTCCGCTCCTACAATGAGCAGTTCTTC. V is TRBV2 and J is TRBJ2-1, with no clear D. Germline CDR1 is SNHLY and CDR2 is FYNNEI. The V end lost 6 bases, the J end lost 0 bases, and 9 bases lay between the germline ends. The length of the CDR3 is 14 residues.

The chain is built from TRBV6-5 and TRBJ2-6; D possibly matches TRBD1 or TRBD2 (5 bases each). Germline loops: CDR1 MNHEY, CDR2 SVGAGI. With 1 base removed from V and 5 bases from J, the gap between germline ends came to 12 bases. There are 16 residues in the CDR3. The chain's CDR3 is CASSYFSGRRANVLTF. The CDR3 bases are TGTGCCAGCAGTTACTTCTCGGGACGGAGGGCCAACGTCCTGACTTTC.

This clonotype came up many times. The chain combines TRBV12-3 or TRBV12-4 with TRBJ2-3; D is ambiguous. V was trimmed by 7 bases and J by 0 bases, leaving 14 bases between them. This CDR3 is 15 amino acids long. The CDR3 reads CASTESATSTDTQYF. The DNA of the CDR3 is TGTGCCAGCACCGAGTCGGCTACTAGCACAGATACGCAGTATTTT.